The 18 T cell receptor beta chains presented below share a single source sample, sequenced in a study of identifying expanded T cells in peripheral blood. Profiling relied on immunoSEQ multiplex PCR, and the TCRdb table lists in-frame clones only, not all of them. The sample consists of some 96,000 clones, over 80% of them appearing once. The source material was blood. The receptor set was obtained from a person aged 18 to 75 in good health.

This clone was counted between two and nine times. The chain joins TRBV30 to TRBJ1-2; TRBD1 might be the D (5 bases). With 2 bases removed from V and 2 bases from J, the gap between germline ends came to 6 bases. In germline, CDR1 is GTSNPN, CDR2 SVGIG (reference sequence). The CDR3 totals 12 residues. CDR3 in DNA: TGTGCCTGGAGTCCAGGGAACTATGGCTACACCTTC. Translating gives CAWSPGNYGYTF.

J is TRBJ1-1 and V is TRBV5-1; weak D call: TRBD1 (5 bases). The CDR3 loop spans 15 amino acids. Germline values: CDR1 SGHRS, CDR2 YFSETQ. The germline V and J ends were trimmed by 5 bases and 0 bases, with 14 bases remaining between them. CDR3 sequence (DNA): TGCGCCAGCAGAAACCGGGACGTACTGAACACTGAAGCTTTCTTT. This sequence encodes CASRNRDVLNTEAFF.

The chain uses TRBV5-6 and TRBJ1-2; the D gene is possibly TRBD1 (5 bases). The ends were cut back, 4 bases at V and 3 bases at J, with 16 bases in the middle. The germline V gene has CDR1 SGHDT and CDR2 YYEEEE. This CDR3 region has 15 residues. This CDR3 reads CASSLFRDRDYGYTF. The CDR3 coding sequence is TGTGCCAGCAGCCTGTTCCGGGACCGAGACTATGGCTACACCTTC.

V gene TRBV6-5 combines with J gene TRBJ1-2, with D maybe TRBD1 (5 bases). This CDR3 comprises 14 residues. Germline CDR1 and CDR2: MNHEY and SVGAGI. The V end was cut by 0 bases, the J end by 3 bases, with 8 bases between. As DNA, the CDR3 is TGTGCCAGCAGTTACTCGACAGTAGACTATGGCTACACCTTC. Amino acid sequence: CASSYSTVDYGYTF.

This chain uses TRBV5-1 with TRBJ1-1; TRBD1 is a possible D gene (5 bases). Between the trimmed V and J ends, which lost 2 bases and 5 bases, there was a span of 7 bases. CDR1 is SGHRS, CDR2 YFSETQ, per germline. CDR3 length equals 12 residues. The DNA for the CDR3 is TGCGCCAGCAGCTTTGGGGGTACTGAAGCTTTCTTT. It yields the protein CASSFGGTEAFF.

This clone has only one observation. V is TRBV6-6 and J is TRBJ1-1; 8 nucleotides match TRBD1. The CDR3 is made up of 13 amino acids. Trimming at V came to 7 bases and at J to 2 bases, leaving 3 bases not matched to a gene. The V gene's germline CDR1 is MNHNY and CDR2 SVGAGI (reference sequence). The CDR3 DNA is TGTGCCAGCAATGACAGGGGAAACACTGAAGCTTTCTTT. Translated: CASNDRGNTEAFF.

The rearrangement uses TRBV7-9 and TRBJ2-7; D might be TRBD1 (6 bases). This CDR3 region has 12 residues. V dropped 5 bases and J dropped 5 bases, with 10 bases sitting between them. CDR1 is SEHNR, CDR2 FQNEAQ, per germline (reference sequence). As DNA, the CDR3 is TGTGCCAGCAGCCTACAGGGAAACGAGCAGTACTTC. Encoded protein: CASSLQGNEQYF.

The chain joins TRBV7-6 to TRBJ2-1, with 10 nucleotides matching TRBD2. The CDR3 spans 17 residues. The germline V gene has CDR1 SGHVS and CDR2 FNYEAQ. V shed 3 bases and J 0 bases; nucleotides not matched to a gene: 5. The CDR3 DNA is TGTGCCAGCAGCTTTTCCCCTAGCGGGAGCTCCTACAATGAGCAGTTCTTC. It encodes CASSFSPSGSSYNEQFF.

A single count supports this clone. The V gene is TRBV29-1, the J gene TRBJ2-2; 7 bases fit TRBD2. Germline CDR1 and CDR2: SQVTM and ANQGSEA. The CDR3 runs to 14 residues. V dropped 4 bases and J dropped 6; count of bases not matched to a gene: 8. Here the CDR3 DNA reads TGCAGCGTTGCAGCTGGGACTATGGCCGGGGAGCTGTTTTTT. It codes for CSVAAGTMAGELFF.

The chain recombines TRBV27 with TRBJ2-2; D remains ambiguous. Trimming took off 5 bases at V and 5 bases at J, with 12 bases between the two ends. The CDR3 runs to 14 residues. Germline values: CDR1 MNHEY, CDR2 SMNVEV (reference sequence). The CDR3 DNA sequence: TGTGCCAGCAGTGCAAGGGATCGGACCGGGGAGCTGTTTTTT. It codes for CASSARDRTGELFF.

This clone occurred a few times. Here the CDR3 reads CASSPNTPGAYGYTF. The CDR3 DNA reads as TGTGCCAGCTCACCAAATACTCCCGGGGCCTATGGCTACACCTTC. The chain carries TRBV18 and TRBJ1-2, with D possibly being TRBD1 (5 bases). The V gene lost 2 bases and the J gene lost 4 bases, with 14 bases spanning the gap. CDR1 and CDR2 (germline): KGHSH, LQKENI. CDR3 length equals 15 residues.

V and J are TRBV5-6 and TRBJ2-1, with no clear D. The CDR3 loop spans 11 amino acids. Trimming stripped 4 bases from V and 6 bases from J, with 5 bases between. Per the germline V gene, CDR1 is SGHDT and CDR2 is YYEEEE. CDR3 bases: TGTGCCAGCAGCCAGAGCAATGAGCAGTTCTTC. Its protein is CASSQSNEQFF. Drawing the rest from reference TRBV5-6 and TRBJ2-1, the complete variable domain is DAGVTQSPTHLIKTRGQQVTLRCSPKSGHDTVSWYQQALGQGPQFIFQYYEEEERQRGNFPDRFSGHQFPNYSSELNVNALLLGDSALYLCASSQSNEQFFGPGTRLTVL.

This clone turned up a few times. CDR3 bases: TGCGCCAGCAATTCGATTCGTGAGCAGTTCTTC. As protein: CASNSIREQFF. The chain has TRBV5-1 and TRBJ2-1; D uncertain. The CDR3 is 11 amino acids. V lost 6 bases and J lost 9, with 10 bases in between. Germline V gene lookup returns CDR1 SGHRS and CDR2 YFSETQ.

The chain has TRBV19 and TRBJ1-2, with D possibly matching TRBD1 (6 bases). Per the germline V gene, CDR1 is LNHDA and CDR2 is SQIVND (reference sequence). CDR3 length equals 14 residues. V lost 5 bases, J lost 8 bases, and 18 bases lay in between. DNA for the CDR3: TGTGCCAGTAGTCTCCCGGGGGCCCGTTACGGCTACACCTTC. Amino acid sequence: CASSLPGARYGYTF.

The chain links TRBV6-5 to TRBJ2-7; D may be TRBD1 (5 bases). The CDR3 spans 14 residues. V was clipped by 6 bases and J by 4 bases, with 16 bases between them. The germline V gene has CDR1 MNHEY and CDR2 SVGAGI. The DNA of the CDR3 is TGTGCCAGCAGCCATCAGGGATTACCTTACGAGCAGTACTTC. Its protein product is CASSHQGLPYEQYF.

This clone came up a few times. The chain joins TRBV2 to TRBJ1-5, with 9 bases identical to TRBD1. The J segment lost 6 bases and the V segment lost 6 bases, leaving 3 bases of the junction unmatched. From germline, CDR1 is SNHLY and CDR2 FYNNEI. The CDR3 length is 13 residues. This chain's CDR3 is CASSTTGGQPQHF. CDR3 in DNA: TGTGCCAGCAGCACGACAGGGGGTCAGCCCCAGCATTTT.

CDR3 protein: CAWSLDRSNQPQHF. The CDR3 nucleotides read TGTGCCTGGAGTCTTGACCGGAGCAATCAGCCCCAGCATTTT. V is TRBV30 and J is TRBJ1-5, with D unclear. The germline gives CDR1 GTSNPN, CDR2 SVGIG (reference sequence). CDR3 length: 14 amino acids. Trimming shortened V by 2 bases and J by 1 base, and 9 bases separated the two germline ends.

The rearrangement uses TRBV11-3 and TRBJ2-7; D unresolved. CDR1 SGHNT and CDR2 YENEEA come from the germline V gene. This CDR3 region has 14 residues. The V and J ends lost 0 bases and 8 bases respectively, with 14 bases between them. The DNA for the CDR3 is TGTGCCAGCAGCTTAGAGCTAGTCGCAGCCCAGCAGTACTTC. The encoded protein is CASSLELVAAQQYF.